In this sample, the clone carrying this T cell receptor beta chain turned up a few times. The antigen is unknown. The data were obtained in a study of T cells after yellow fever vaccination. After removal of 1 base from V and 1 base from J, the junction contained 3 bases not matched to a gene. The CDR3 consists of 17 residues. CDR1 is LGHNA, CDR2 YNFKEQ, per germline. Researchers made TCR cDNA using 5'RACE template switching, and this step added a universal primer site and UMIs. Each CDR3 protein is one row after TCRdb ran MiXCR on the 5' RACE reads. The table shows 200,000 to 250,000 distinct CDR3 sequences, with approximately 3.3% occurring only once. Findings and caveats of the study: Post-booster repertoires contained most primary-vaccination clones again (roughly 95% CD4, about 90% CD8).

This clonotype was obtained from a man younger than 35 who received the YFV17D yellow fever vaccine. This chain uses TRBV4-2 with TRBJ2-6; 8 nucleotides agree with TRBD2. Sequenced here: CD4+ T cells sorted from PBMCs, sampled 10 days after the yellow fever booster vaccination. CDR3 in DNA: TGTGCCAGCAGCCAAGCGGGGGGGCCTTCTGGGGCCAACGTCCTGACTTTC. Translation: CASSQAGGPSGANVLTF.